This T cell receptor beta chain was identified during a study of T cell repertoires in ileal Crohn's disease. Regarding the study as a whole: Active smokers at surgery had more clonal expansions than non-smokers. Endoscopic recurrence occurred in every patient whose clonality exceeded 26.8%.

As for this clone: The antigen is undetermined.

Profiling relied on immunoSEQ multiplex PCR, and the TCRdb table lists in-frame clones only, not all of them. The sample has around 15,000 clones, about 92% seen once; the top ten hold roughly 3.4%. Included were adult ileal or ileocolonic Crohn's patients indicated for ileocolonic resection. The sequencing input was ileal tissue. This TCR came from an adult with Crohn's disease.

The CDR3 region has the DNA TGTGCCAGCAGCCCAAACTCCCGTCGGGACACTGAAGCTTTCTTT. It encodes CASSPNSRRDTEAFF. The rearrangement joins TRBV7-3 to TRBJ1-1; D call uncertain. Germline V gives CDR1 SGHTA, CDR2 FQGTGA. V was clipped by 5 bases and J by 3 bases, with 16 bases between them. This CDR3 is built from 15 residues.